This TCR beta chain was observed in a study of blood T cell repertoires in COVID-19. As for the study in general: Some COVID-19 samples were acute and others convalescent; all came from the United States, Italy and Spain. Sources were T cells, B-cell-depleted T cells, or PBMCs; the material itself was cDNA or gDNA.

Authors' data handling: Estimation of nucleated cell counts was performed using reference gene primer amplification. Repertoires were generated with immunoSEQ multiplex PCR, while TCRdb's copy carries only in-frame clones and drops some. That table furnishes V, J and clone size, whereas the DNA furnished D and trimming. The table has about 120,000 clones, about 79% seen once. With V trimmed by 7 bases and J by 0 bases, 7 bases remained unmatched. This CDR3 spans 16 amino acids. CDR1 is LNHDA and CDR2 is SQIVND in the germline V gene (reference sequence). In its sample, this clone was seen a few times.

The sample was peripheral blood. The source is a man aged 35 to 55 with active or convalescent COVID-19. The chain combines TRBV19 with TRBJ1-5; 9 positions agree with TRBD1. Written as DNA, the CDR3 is TGTGCCAGTACCCCGGACAGGGGCGCTAGCAATCAGCCCCAGCATTTT. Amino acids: CASTPDRGASNQPQHF.